This T cell receptor (beta chain) was found in a study of control samples from healthy donors and cancer patients. Produced via immunoSEQ multiplex PCR; TCRdb's table is partial and in-frame only. The sample includes around 110,000 clones, 70% to 90% of them seen just once. The CDR3 has 15 residues. V lost 3 bases and J lost 2, with 11 bases in between. Looked up from germline, CDR1 is KGHSH and CDR2 is LQKENI. The rearrangement joins TRBV18 to TRBJ1-3, with D maybe TRBD1 (5 bases). This receptor was obtained from a woman aged 70-85 years in good health. Input material: blood. CDR3 sequence reads: CASSPIRDAGNTIYF. CDR3 bases: TGTGCCAGCTCACCGATACGGGACGCTGGAAACACCATATATTTT.